This T cell receptor beta chain was obtained from a study of T-cell reconstitution after alpha-beta-depleted transplantation in children. General study findings and limits: In some patients, recipient T cells and intrathymic progenitors surviving conditioning explained high day-60 diversity. From newly produced T cells came most of the T-cell counts and diversity one year after transplant. In patients about two months after transplant, alpha-beta T cells reportedly arose from several hundred expanded graft clones.

This clonotype was seen repeatedly, ten times or more. Its antigen is undetermined. Researchers prepared the TCRbeta library using unique molecular identifiers, the study reports. TCRdb redid the calling of the PCR reads with MiXCR, one entry per CDR3 protein. The repertoire consists of over 150,000 distinct CDR3 sequences, with roughly 10% occurring once and the leading ten covering roughly 13%. The material sequenced was PBMCs, taken before TCRalphabeta/CD19-depleted stem cell transplant. The source is a boy younger than 10 with acute myeloid leukemia, due to receive a stem cell transplant.

The DNA of the CDR3 is TGTGCCAGCACCCCGCCTAGACACCCTGGCGGGGAAAAACTGTTTTTT. Protein product: CASTPPRHPGGEKLFF. This chain connects TRBV6-1 to TRBJ1-4; D gene ambiguous. Trimming pared 7 bases from V and 8 bases from J, leaving 23 bases between. Germline values: CDR1 MNHNS, CDR2 SASEGT. This CDR3 contains 16 residues.